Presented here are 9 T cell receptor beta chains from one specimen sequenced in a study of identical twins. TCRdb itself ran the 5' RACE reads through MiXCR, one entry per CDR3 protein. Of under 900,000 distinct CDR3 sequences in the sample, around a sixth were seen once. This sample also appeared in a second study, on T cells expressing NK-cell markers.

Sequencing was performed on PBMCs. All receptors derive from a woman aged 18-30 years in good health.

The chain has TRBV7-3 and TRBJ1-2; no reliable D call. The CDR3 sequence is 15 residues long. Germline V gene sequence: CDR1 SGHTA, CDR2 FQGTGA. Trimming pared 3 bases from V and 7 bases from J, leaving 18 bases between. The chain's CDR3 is CASSFSSRASSGYTF. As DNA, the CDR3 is TGTGCCAGCAGCTTCTCCTCCCGGGCTTCGAGTGGCTACACCTTC.

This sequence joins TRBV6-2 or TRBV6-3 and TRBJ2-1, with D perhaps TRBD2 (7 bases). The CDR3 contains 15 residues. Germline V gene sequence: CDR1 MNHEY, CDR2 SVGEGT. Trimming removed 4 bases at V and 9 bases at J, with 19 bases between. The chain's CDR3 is CASSLRGGAAIEQFF. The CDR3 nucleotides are TGTGCCAGCAGTTTAAGAGGGGGGGCGGCGATTGAGCAGTTCTTC.

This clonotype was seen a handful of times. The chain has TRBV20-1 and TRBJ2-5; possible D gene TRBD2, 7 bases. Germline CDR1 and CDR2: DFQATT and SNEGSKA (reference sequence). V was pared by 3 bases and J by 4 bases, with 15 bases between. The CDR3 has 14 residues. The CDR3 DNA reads TGCAGTGCTAGCAACAGGGAGGGCCGAGAGACCCAGTACTTC. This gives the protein CSASNREGRETQYF.

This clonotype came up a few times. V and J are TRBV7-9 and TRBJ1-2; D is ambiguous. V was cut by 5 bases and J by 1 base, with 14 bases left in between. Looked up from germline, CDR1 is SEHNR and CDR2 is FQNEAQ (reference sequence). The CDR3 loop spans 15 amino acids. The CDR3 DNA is TGTGCCAGCAGCGCTCAAGACCCCCATAACTATGGCTACACCTTC. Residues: CASSAQDPHNYGYTF.

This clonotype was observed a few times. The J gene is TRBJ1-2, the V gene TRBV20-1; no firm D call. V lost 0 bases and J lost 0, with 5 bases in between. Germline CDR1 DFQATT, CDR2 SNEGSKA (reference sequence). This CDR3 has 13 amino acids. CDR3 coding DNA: TGCAGTGCTAGAGATCAGGCTAACTATGGCTACACCTTC. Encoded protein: CSARDQANYGYTF.

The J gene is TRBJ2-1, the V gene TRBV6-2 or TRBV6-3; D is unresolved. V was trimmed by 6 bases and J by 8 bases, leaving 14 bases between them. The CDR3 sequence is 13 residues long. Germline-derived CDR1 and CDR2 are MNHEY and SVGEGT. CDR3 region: CASSRVGMDEQFF. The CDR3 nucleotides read TGTGCCAGCAGCCGAGTGGGTATGGATGAGCAGTTCTTC.

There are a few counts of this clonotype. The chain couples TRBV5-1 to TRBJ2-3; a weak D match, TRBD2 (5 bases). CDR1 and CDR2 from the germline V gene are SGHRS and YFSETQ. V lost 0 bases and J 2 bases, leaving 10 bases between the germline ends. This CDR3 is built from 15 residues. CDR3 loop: CASSLATRNTDTQYF. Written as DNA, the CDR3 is TGCGCCAGCAGCTTGGCCACTAGAAACACAGATACGCAGTATTTT.

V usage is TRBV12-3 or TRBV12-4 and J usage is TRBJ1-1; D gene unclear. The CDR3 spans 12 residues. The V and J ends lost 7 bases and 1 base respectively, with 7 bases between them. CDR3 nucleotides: TGTGCCAGCACTTTCGCGAACACTGAAGCTTTCTTT. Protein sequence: CASTFANTEAFF.

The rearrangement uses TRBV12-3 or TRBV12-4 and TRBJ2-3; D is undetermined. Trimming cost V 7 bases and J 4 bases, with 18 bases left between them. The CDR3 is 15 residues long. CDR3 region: CASTTPPGFPDTQYF. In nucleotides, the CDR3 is TGTGCCAGCACTACCCCCCCCGGGTTTCCAGATACGCAGTATTTT.